The source of this T cell receptor (beta chain) is a study of beta chain features in type 1 diabetes. CDR1 and CDR2 from the germline V gene are SNHLY and FYNNEI. V shed 5 bases, J shed 12 bases, and the junction held 13 bases outside the gene matches. The CDR3 has 14 amino acids. Expressed TCRB transcripts were sequenced after all isolated RNA was converted to cDNA. The repertoire was sequenced with immunoSEQ multiplex PCR; TCRdb's copy has only in-frame clones and lacks some. The sample gives under 350,000 clones, 14% of which show up once; under 0.02% is in the top ten. Study-level points and caveats: When Type 1 diabetes patients were examined, their TCRB CDR3s proved moderately but significantly shorter in all four CD4+ subsets. Sequencing from cDNA could over-represent high-TCR-expressing cells.

In the case of this clone: Antigen specificity is unknown.

Markers CD45RO/CCR7/CD25/CD127/CD95/CD27 served to sort CD4+ naive, central memory, regulatory and stem cell-like memory cells. The receptor was derived from a man aged 30 to 39 with type 1 diabetes. Specimen: naive CD4+ T cells from blood. This chain links TRBV2 with TRBJ2-1; TRBD1 matches 7 bases. CDR3 sequence reads: CASSPTGTPEGQFF. As DNA, the CDR3 is TGTGCCAGCAGTCCGACAGGGACCCCTGAGGGGCAGTTCTTC.